The 4 T cell receptor beta chains in this list originate from one sample, sequenced in a study of blood T cell repertoires in COVID-19. Produced via immunoSEQ multiplex PCR; TCRdb's table is partial and in-frame only. Of around 140,000 clones listed, roughly 84% are singletons. The sequencing sample was made of peripheral blood. The source of these receptors is a man in his sixties with acute or convalescent COVID-19.

The chain couples TRBV5-8 to TRBJ2-1; no firm D call. V was clipped by 0 bases and J by 4 bases, with 11 bases between them. CDR1 is SGHTS and CDR2 is YDEGEE in the germline V gene. The length of the CDR3 is 15 residues. CDR3 coding DNA: TGTGCCAGCAGCTTGGGGTCACTAACTTACAATGAGCAGTTCTTC. Its protein product is CASSLGSLTYNEQFF.

The J gene is TRBJ2-7, the V gene TRBV5-1, with D possibly matching TRBD1 (6 bases). The CDR3 length is 17 residues. With 6 bases removed from V and 2 bases from J, the gap between germline ends came to 24 bases. CDR1 is SGHRS and CDR2 is YFSETQ in the germline V gene. CDR3 sequence (DNA): TGCGCCAGCAAACTTCTATGGGACAAACTATACCCCTACGAGCAGTACTTC. Translated: CASKLLWDKLYPYEQYF.

V is TRBV7-9 and J is TRBJ2-1; D possibly corresponds to TRBD1 (5 bases). V was trimmed by 5 bases and J by 7 bases, leaving 9 bases between them. Per the germline V gene, CDR1 is SEHNR and CDR2 is FQNEAQ (reference sequence). The length of the CDR3 is 12 residues. The DNA for the CDR3 is TGTGCCAGCAGCCCCCAGGGTAATGAGCAGTTCTTC. Encoded protein: CASSPQGNEQFF.

This sequence joins TRBV6-2 or TRBV6-3 and TRBJ2-7; TRBD1 matches at 9 bases. The CDR3 loop spans 15 amino acids. Unmatched junction bases numbered 10, after V lost 6 bases and J lost 4 bases. Germline V lookup: CDR1 MNHEY, CDR2 SVGEGT. DNA of the CDR3: TGTGCCAGCAGCCCCCGGGACAGGGTCTTTTACGAGCAGTACTTC. It yields the protein CASSPRDRVFYEQYF.